This note documents a single T cell receptor beta chain sequence. Its antigen is not identified. The authors reverse transcribed all of the isolated RNA, so sequencing captured expressed TCRB transcripts. Mean read depth for naive, central memory and regulatory T cell samples was about 3.4 million reads. Measured with immunoSEQ multiplex PCR; TCRdb has only the in-frame clones, and not every one. This sample has 130,000 to 150,000 clones; approximately 9.2% occur once, and the top ten carry 0.6% to 0.85%. CDR1 is MNHEY, CDR2 SVGAGI, per germline. V lost 0 bases and J 5 bases, leaving 11 bases between the germline ends. This CDR3 is built from 16 residues. The data belong to a study of beta chain features in type 1 diabetes. On the study more broadly: Summed over all samples, the examined sorted cells came to 90 million to 120 million. General study findings and limits: Reduced insertions and increased deletions marked VDJ junctions in type 1 diabetes patients.

Material: central memory CD4+ T cells from blood. The clonotype comes from a man aged 18 to 29 in good health. The rearrangement joins TRBV6-5 to TRBJ1-6; D call uncertain. CDR3 sequence (DNA): TGTGCCAGCAGTTACTCGAGGTTCAGCAATAATTCACCCCTCCACTTT. It encodes CASSYSRFSNNSPLHF.